This T cell receptor beta chain was identified during a study of T cell responses to AZD1222 COVID-19 vaccine. Points from the study as a whole: Of the AZD1222 recipients, only five to seven were seropositive at baseline. The donor cohort was predominantly white British with a female majority, and clonal diversity may have been underestimated. Per reports, nearly half of all spike-specific TCRs target regions that are unmutated in variants. Scientists sampled the repertoires only once the peak T cell response had passed.

Generated by immunoSEQ multiplex PCR, the TCRdb table keeps only in-frame clones and is missing some. The sample holds some 130,000 clones; 85% to 90% are singletons and the top ten take about a fifth. On this clone itself: Its antigen is currently unknown.

The sequence derives from an adult in good health. Specimen: peripheral blood, collected on day 0 of AZD1222 vaccination.

The CDR3 loop reads CASSPDLISYEQYF. The CDR3 DNA sequence: TGCGCCAGCAGCCCGGATCTAATCTCCTACGAGCAGTACTTC. The V and J genes are TRBV4-3 and TRBJ2-7; D not certain. The V and J ends lost 4 bases and 0 bases respectively, with 10 bases between them. The CDR3 runs 14 residues. CDR1 and CDR2 (germline): LGHNA, YSLEER.